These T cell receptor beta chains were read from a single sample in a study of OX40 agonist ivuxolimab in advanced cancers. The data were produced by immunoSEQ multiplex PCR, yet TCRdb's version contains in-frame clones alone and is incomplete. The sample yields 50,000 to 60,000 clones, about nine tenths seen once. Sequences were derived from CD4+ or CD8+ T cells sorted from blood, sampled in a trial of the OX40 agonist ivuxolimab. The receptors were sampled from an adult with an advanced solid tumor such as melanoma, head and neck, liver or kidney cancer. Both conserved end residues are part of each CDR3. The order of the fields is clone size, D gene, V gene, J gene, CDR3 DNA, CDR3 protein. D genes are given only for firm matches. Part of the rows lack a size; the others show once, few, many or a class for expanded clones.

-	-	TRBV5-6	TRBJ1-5	TGTGCCAGCAGCTTGAGAGGGAATGACGAGCCCCAGCATTTT	CASSLRGNDEPQHF
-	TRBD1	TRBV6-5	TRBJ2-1	TGTGCCAGCAGTTACTCCCAGGGGGCGAATGAGCAGTTCTTC	CASSYSQGANEQFF
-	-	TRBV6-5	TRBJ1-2	TGTGCCAGCAGTTACTCGAAACAAAACTATGGCTACACCTTC	CASSYSKQNYGYTF
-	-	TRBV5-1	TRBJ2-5	TGCGCCAGCAGCTGGGCGGGAGAGACCCAGTACTTC	CASSWAGETQYF
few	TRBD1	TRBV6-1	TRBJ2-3	TGTGCCAGCAGTGAGGGGACAGGGGGTCCAGATACGCAGTATTTT	CASSEGTGGPDTQYF
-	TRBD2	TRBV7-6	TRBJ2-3	TGTGCCAGCAGTCACCCGACTAGCGGGGGGCCGGGCACAGATACGCAGTATTTT	CASSHPTSGGPGTDTQYF
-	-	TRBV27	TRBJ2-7	TGTGCCAGCAGTAAGGAGACGGGCTACGAGCAGTACTTC	CASSKETGYEQYF
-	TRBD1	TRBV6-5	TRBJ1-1	TGTGCCAGCAGAATTGACAGGGGGCCCACTGAAGCTTTCTTT	CASRIDRGPTEAFF
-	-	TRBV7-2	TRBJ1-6	TGTGCCAGCAGCTTGGGGGGGGTTGGAGGACCCCTCCACTTT	CASSLGGVGGPLHF
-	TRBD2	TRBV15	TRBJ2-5	TGTGCCACCAGCCGGGGGACTAGCGGCCAAGAGACCCAGTACTTC	CATSRGTSGQETQYF
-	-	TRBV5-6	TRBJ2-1	TGTGCCAGCAGGGTGAGGTACAATGAGCAGTTCTTC	CASRVRYNEQFF
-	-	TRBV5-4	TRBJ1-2	TGTGCCAGCAGCTTGGCTCGTAATAGCTATGGCTACACCTTC	CASSLARNSYGYTF
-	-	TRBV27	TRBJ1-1	TGTGCCAGCAGTCCCCCCTACAGGGATGAAGCTTTCTTT	CASSPPYRDEAFF
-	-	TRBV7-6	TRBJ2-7	TGTGCCAGCAGCCACGGGACGGTCTCCTACGAGCAGTACTTC	CASSHGTVSYEQYF
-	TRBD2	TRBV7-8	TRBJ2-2	TGTGCCAGCAGAAAAATAGCGGGGGGATACACCGGGGAGCTGTTTTTT	CASRKIAGGYTGELFF
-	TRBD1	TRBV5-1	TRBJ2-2	TGCGCCAGCAGCTCGGGACAGGGGATTGACACCGGGGAGCTGTTTTTT	CASSSGQGIDTGELFF
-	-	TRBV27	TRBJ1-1	TGTGCCAGCAGTTTGTCGGGGAGCAACACTGAAGCTTTCTTT	CASSLSGSNTEAFF
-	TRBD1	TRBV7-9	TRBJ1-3	TGTGCCAGCAGCTTAACGACAGGGGGCATCGCTGGAAACACCATATATTTT	CASSLTTGGIAGNTIYF
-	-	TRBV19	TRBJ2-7	TGTGCCAGTAGTATCGCCTTGTCCTACGAGCAGTACTTC	CASSIALSYEQYF
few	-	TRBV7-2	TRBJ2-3	TGTGCCAGCAGCTTAGAAGGGGACGGAGATACGCAGTATTTT	CASSLEGDGDTQYF
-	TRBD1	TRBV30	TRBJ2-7	TGTGCCTGGAGTGGACCCGGGACAGGTTACGAGCAGTACTTC	CAWSGPGTGYEQYF
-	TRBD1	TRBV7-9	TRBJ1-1	TGTGCCAGCAGCTCGAGCGGGACAGGGCCCGAAGCTTTCTTT	CASSSSGTGPEAFF
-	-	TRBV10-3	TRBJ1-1	TGTGCCACCATAGGTGGGGACACTGAAGCTTTCTTT	CATIGGDTEAFF
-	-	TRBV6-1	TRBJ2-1	TGTGCCAGCAGTGAAGGAGGGCACAATGAGCAGTTCTTC	CASSEGGHNEQFF
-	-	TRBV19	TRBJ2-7	TGTGCCAGTAGTACCGGGACACTGTACGAGCAGTACTTC	CASSTGTLYEQYF
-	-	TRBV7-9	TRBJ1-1	TGTGCCAGCAGTTTACGACCCACTGAAGCTTTCTTT	CASSLRPTEAFF
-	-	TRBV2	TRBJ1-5	TGTGCCAGCAGGCGTGGGGCGGAAAAGGGTCAGCCCCAGCATTTT	CASRRGAEKGQPQHF
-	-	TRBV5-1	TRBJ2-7	TGCGCCAGCAGCTTGGCCGTGGCAGCCGAGCAGTACTTC	CASSLAVAAEQYF
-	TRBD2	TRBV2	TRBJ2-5	TGTGCCAGCAGTGAAGGGCTAGCGGGGGGCCTGGGAGAGACCCAGTACTTC	CASSEGLAGGLGETQYF
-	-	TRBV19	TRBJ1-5	TGTGCCAGTAGTCTGGGGAGGGGTCAGCCCCAGCATTTT	CASSLGRGQPQHF
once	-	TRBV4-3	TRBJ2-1	TGCGCCAGCAGCCAAGATACCGTCCGCTCCTACAATGAGCAGTTCTTC	CASSQDTVRSYNEQFF
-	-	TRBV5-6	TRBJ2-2	TGTGCCAGCAGCTTGAATTCCCGTGGGACCGGGGAGCTGTTTTTT	CASSLNSRGTGELFF
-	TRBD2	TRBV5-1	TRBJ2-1	TGCGCCAGCAGCTTGGTGGGACTAGGATACAATGAGCAGTTCTTC	CASSLVGLGYNEQFF
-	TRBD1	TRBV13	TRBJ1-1	TGTGCCAGCAGCTGGACAGGGGGGGAAAACACTGAAGCTTTCTTT	CASSWTGGENTEAFF
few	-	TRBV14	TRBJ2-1	TGTGCCAGCAGCCAATATCGCGGCTGGGAGCAGTTCTTC	CASSQYRGWEQFF
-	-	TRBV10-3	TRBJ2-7	TGTGCCATCAGTGAGTCGCTCGAGCAGTACTTC	CAISESLEQYF
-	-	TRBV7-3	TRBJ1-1	TGTGCCAGCAGCTCGAGAAGGGCAAACACTGAAGCTTTCTTT	CASSSRRANTEAFF
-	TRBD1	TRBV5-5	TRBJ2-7	TGTGCCAGCAGCTACGGGACAGGTGCCTACGAGCAGTACTTC	CASSYGTGAYEQYF
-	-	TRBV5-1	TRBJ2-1	TGCGCCAGCAGCCCCGGGGACTTCTCCAATGAGCAGTTCTTC	CASSPGDFSNEQFF
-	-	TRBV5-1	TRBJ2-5	TGCGCCAGCAGCTTGGTAGCCTCGGAGGGGGAGACCCAGTACTTC	CASSLVASEGETQYF
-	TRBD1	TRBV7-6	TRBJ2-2	TGTGCCAGCAGCTCTGACAGGGGTTACACCGGGGAGCTGTTTTTT	CASSSDRGYTGELFF
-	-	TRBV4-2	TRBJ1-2	TGTGCCAGCAGCCAAATCGGGGGCTACACCTTC	CASSQIGGYTF
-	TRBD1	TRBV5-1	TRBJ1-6	TGCGCCAGCACCTCAGGGGGGACAGAAAATTCACCCCTCCACTTT	CASTSGGTENSPLHF
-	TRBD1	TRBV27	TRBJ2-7	TGTGCCAGCAGTTCCTCGGGACAGGGCTTCTACGAGCAGTACTTC	CASSSSGQGFYEQYF
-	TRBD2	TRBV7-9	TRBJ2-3	TGTGCCAGCAGCTTACGCGGGGGGGTACAAGATACGCAGTATTTT	CASSLRGGVQDTQYF
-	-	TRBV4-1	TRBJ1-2	TGCGCCAGCAGCCAAGTCTCATCCGGGGGCTATGGCTACACCTTC	CASSQVSSGGYGYTF
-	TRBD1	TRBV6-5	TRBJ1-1	TGTGCCAGCAGTACAGGGGATGCGGCTGAAGCTTTCTTT	CASSTGDAAEAFF
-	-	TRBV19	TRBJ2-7	TGTGCCAGTAGTATAGCACAGGGCGGCTACGAGCAGTACTTC	CASSIAQGGYEQYF
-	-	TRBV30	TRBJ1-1	TGTGCCTGGCAGCCAGGGGCTGGCACTGAAGCTTTCTTT	CAWQPGAGTEAFF